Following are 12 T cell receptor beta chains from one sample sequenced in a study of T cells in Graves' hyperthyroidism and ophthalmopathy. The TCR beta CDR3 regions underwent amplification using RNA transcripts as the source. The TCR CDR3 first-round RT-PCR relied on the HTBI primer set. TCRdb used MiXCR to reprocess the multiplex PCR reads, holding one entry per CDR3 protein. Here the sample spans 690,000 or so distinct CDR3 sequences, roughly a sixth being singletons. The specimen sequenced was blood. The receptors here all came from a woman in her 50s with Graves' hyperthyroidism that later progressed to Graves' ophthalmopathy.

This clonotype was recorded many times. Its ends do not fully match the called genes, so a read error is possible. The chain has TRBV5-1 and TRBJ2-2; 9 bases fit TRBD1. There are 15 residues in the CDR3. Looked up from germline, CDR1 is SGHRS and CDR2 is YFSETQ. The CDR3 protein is CASSEGQGGTGELFF. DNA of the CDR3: TGTGCCAGCAGCGAGGGACAGGGAGGGACCGGGGAGCTGTTTTTT.

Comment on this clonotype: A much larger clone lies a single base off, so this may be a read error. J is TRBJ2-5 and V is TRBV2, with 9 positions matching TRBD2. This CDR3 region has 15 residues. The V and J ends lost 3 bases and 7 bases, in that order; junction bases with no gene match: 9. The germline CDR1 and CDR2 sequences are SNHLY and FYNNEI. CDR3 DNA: TGTGCCAGCAGTGAGGAGCGGGGGGCCGGGGGGACCCAGTACTTC. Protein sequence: CASSEERGAGGTQYF.

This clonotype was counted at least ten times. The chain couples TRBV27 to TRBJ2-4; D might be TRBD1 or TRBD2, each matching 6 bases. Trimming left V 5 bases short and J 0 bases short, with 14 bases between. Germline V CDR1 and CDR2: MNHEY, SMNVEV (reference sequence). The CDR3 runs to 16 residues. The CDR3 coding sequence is TGTGCCAGCAGTCTCCGGGGGCTTTTAGCCAAAAACATTCAGTACTTC. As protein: CASSLRGLLAKNIQYF.

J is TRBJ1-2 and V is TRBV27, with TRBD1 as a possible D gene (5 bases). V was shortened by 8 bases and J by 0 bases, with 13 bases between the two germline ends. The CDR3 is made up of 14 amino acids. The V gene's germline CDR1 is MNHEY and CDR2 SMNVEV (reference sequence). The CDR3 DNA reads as TGTGCCAGCGGTGGGGGGGTATCTAACTATGGCTACACCTTC. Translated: CASGGGVSNYGYTF.

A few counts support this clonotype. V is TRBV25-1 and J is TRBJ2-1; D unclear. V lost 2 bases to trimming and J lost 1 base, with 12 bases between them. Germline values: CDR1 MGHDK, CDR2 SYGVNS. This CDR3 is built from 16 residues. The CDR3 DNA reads TGTGCCAGCAGTGAAAACAGCCCTTGGTCCTACAATGAGCAGTTCTTC. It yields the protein CASSENSPWSYNEQFF. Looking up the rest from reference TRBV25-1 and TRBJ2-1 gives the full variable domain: EADIYQTPRYLVIGTGKKITLECSQTMGHDKMYWYQQDPGMELHLIHYSYGVNSTEKGDLSSESTVSRIRTEHFPLTLESARPSHTSQYLCASSENSPWSYNEQFFGPGTRLTVL.

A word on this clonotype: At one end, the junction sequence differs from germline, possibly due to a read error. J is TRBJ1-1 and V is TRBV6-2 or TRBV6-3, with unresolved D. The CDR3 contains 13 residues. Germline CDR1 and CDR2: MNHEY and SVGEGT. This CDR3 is CASRLGPMLKASF. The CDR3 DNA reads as TGTGCCAGCAGACTTGGGCCAATGTTGAAGGCTTCCTTT.

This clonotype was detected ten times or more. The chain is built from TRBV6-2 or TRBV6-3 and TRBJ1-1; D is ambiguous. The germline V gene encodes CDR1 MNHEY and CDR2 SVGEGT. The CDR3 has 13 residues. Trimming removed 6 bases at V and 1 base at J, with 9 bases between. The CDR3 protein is CASSYGENTEAFF. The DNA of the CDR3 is TGTGCCAGCAGCTACGGGGAGAACACTGAAGCTTTCTTT.

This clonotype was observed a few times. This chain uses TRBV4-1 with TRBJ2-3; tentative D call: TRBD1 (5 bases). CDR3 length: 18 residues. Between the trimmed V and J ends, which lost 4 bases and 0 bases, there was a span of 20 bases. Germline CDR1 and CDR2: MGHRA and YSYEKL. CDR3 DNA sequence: TGCGCCAGCAGCCCACAGGCAGGCTTCGAGTCCAGCACAGATACGCAGTATTTT. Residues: CASSPQAGFESSTDTQYF.

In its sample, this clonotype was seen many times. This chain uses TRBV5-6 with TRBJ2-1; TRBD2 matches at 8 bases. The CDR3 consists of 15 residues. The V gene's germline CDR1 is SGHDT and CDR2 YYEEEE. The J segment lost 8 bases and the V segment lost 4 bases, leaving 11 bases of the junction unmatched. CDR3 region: CASSQPGLVYDEQFF. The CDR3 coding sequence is TGTGCCAGCAGCCAACCGGGACTAGTATACGATGAGCAGTTCTTC.

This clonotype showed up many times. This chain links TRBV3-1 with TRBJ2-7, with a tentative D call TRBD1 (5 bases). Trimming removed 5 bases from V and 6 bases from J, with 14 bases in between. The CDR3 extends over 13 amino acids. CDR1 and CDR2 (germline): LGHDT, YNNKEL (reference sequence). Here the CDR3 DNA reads TGTGCCAGCAGCTTTCCTCAGGGTTCCGAGCAGTACTTC. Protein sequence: CASSFPQGSEQYF.

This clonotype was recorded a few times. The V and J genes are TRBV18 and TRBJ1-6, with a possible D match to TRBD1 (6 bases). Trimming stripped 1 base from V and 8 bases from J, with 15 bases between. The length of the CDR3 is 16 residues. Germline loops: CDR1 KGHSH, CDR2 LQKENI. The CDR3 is CASSPRQAGGDSPLHF. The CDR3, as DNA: TGTGCCAGCTCACCACGACAGGCCGGGGGGGATTCACCCCTCCACTTT.

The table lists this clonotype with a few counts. CDR3 DNA: TGCAGCGTCGACAAAAATGACGCAGATACGCAGTATTTT. It codes for CSVDKNDADTQYF. This chain joins TRBV29-1 and TRBJ2-3, with D hard to call. CDR3 length equals 13 residues. Trimming cost V 6 bases and J 4 bases, with 14 bases left between them. Germline values: CDR1 SQVTM, CDR2 ANQGSEA.